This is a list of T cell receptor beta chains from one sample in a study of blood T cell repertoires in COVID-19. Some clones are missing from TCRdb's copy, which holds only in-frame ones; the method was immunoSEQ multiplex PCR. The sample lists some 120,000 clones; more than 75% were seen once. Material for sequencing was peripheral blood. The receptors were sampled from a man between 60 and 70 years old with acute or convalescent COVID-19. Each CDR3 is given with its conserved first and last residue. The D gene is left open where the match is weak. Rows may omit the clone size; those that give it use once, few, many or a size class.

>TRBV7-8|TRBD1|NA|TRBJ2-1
CASSLGDRVWNEQFF
TGTGCCAGCAGCTTAGGGGACAGGGTGTGGAATGAGCAGTTCTTC
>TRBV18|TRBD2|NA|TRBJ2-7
CASSPPTSGLPYEQYF
TGTGCCAGCTCACCACCGACTAGCGGGCTCCCCTACGAGCAGTACTTC
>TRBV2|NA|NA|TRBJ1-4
CASSRGGVNEKLFF
TGTGCCAGCAGTCGAGGGGGGGTTAATGAAAAACTGTTTTTT
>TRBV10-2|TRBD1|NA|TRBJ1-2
CASSEIRTGLVGYTF
TGCGCCAGCAGTGAAATAAGGACAGGGTTGGTCGGCTACACCTTC
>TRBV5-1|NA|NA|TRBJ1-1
CASKVGEGAEAFF
TGCGCCTCTAAGGTGGGGGAGGGAGCTGAAGCTTTCTTT
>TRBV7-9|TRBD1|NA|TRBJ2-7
CASSSSNRGPSYEQYF
TGTGCCAGCAGCTCCTCAAACAGGGGGCCCTCCTACGAGCAGTACTTC
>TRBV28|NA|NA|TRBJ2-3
CASSTSGDSTDTQYF
TGTGCCAGCAGTACCTCGGGGGATAGCACAGATACGCAGTATTTT
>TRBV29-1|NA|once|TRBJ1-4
CTARDTHEKLFF
TGCACCGCCCGGGACACTCATGAAAAACTGTTTTTT
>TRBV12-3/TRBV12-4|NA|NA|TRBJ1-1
CASSLAGTEAFF
TGTGCCAGCAGCCTAGCGGGAACTGAAGCTTTCTTT
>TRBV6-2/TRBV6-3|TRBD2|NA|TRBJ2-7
CASSSGGQFAGALYEQYF
TGTGCCAGCAGTAGCGGCGGGCAGTTCGCGGGAGCACTCTACGAGCAGTACTTC
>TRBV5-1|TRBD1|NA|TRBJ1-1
CASSRGQGNTEAFF
TGCGCCAGCAGCCGCGGACAGGGTAACACTGAAGCTTTCTTT
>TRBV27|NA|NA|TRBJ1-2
CASSPSGGSYYGYTF
TGTGCCAGCAGCCCAAGCGGAGGGAGCTACTATGGCTACACCTTC
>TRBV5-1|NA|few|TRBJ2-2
CASSLSNRGGNGELFF
TGCGCCAGCAGCTTAAGTAACAGGGGAGGAAACGGGGAGCTGTTTTTT
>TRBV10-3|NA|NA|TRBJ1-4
CAISEWDREDKNEKLFF
TGTGCCATCAGTGAATGGGACCGGGAGGATAAAAATGAAAAACTGTTTTTT
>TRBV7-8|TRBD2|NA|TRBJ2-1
CASSSLAGAINEQFF
TGTGCCAGCAGCTCACTAGCGGGGGCTATAAATGAGCAGTTCTTC
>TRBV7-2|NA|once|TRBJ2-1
CASSLYSLVNEQFF
TGTGCCAGCAGCTTATACAGTTTAGTCAATGAGCAGTTCTTC
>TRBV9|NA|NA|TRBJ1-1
CASSTRRDTEAFF
TGTGCCAGCAGTACCCGTCGGGACACTGAAGCTTTCTTT
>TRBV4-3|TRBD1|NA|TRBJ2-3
CASSQQGAQTDTQYF
TGCGCCAGCAGCCAACAGGGGGCGCAGACAGATACGCAGTATTTT
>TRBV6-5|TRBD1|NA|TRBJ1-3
CASRLQGPSGNTIYF
TGTGCCAGCAGATTACAGGGGCCCTCTGGAAACACCATATATTTT
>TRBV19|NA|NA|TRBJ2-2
CAAQKGTQYTGELFF
TGTGCCGCGCAAAAGGGGACTCAATACACCGGGGAGCTGTTTTTT
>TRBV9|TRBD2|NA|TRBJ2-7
CASSVGLAGSYEQYF
TGTGCCAGCAGCGTAGGACTAGCGGGGTCCTACGAGCAGTACTTC
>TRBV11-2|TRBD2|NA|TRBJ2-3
CASSLASGKSTDTQYF
TGTGCCAGCAGCTTAGCCAGCGGGAAGAGCACAGATACGCAGTATTTT
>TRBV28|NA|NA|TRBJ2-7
CASSSGGQGAYEQYF
TGTGCCAGCAGCTCAGGGGGGCAGGGGGCCTACGAGCAGTACTTC
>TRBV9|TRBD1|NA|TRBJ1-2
CASSAGTAANYGYTF
TGTGCCAGCAGCGCTGGGACAGCAGCTAACTATGGCTACACCTTC
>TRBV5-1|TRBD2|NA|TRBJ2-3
CASSLAGGQSDTQYF
TGCGCCAGCAGCCTAGCGGGAGGGCAGTCAGATACGCAGTATTTT
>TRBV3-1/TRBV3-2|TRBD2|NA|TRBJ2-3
CASSKPSGTSGSTDTQYF
TGTGCCAGCAGCAAACCTTCCGGGACTAGCGGAAGCACAGATACGCAGTATTTT
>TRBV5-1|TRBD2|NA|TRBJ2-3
CASSSVRIGGEDTQYF
TGCGCCAGCAGCTCCGTACGGATCGGGGGGGAAGATACGCAGTATTTT
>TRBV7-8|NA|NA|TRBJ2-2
CGQGTNTGELFF
TGTGGGCAAGGGACAAACACCGGGGAGCTGTTTTTT
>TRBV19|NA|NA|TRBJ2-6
CASSPPGGSGANVLTF
TGTGCCAGTAGTCCCCCCGGGGGCTCTGGGGCCAACGTCCTGACTTTC
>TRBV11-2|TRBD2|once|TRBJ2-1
CASSLYLAGGRNEQFF
TGTGCCAGCAGCTTATACCTAGCGGGAGGGCGCAATGAGCAGTTCTTC
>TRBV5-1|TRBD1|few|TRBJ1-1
CASSVTGTASTEAFF
TGCGCCAGCAGCGTGACCGGGACAGCGAGCACTGAAGCTTTCTTT
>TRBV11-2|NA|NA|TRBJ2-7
CASTRTWVEGRTYEQYF
TGTGCCAGCACCCGGACGTGGGTGGAGGGCCGGACCTACGAGCAGTACTTC
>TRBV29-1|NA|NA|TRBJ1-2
CSVEEIKGRGYGYTF
TGCAGCGTTGAAGAGATAAAGGGTCGGGGCTATGGCTACACCTTC
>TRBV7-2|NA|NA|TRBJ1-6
CASSLSPQVYNSPLHF
TGTGCCAGCAGCTTAAGCCCTCAGGTGTATAATTCACCCCTCCACTTT
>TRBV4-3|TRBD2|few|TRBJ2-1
CASSQGAGASYNEQFF
TGCGCCAGCAGCCAAGGAGCGGGAGCATCCTACAATGAGCAGTTCTTC
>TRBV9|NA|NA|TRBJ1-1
CASSVDGRADTEAFF
TGTGCCAGCAGCGTAGATGGCAGGGCGGACACTGAAGCTTTCTTT
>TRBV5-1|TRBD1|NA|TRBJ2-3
CASSIGTGEALETQYF
TGCGCCAGCAGCATTGGGACAGGGGAGGCCTTGGAGACGCAGTATTTT
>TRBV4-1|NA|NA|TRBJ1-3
CASSQVWGPGNTIYF
TGCGCCAGCAGCCAAGTATGGGGGCCAGGAAACACCATATATTTT
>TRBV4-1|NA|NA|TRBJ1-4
CASSQLGQTTNEKLFF
TGCGCCAGCAGCCAGCTCGGACAGACAACTAATGAAAAACTGTTTTTT
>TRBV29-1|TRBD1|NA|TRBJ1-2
CSVDRVDGYTF
TGCAGCGTCGACAGGGTCGACGGCTACACCTTC